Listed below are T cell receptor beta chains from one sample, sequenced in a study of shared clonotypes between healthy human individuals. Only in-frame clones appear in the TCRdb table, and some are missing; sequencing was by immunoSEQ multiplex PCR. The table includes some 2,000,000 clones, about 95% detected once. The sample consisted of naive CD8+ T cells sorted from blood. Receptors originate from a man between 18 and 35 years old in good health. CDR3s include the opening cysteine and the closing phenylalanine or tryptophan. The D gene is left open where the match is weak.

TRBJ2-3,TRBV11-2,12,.,CASSSPMDTQYF,TGTGCCAGCAGCTCACCCATGGATACGCAGTATTTT
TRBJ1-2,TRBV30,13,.,CAWSSLTSWGYTF,TGTGCCTGGAGTTCCCTTACGTCATGGGGCTACACCTTC
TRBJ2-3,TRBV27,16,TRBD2,CASSQEGLAGSDTQYF,TGTGCCAGCAGTCAGGAAGGACTAGCGGGATCAGATACGCAGTATTTT
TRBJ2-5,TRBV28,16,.,CASSLLGPNPSGTQYF,TGTGCCAGCAGTTTACTAGGGCCTAACCCTTCCGGGACCCAGTACTTC
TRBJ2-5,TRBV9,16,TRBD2,CASSLRAGGHPETQYF,TGTGCCAGCAGCCTACGAGCGGGGGGACATCCGGAGACCCAGTACTTC
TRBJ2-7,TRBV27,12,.,CASSPEGVEQYF,TGTGCCAGCAGCCCGGAGGGGGTCGAGCAGTACTTC
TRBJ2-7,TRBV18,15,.,CASSPPFYSAGEQYF,TGTGCCAGCTCTCCCCCTTTTTACTCAGCGGGCGAGCAGTACTTC
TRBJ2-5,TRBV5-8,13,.,CASSFGGQETQYF,TGTGCCAGCAGCTTTGGGGGACAAGAGACCCAGTACTTC
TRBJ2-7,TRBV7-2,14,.,CASSLAPGIYEQYF,TGTGCCAGCAGCTTGGCCCCCGGGATTTACGAGCAGTACTTC
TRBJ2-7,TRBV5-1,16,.,CASSLVASVLSYEQYF,TGCGCCAGCAGCTTGGTCGCTAGCGTGCTGTCCTACGAGCAGTACTTC
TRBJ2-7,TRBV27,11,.,CASSSALEQYF,TGTGCCAGCAGTTCCGCTCTCGAGCAGTACTTC
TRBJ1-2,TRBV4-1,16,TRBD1,CASSQETGTGYWGYTF,TGCGCCAGCAGCCAGGAGACCGGGACAGGGTACTGGGGCTACACCTTC
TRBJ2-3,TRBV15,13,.,CLTAAHPADTQYF,TGCCTCACAGCGGCCCATCCGGCAGATACGCAGTATTTT
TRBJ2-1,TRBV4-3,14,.,CASSPIRGYNEQFF,TGCGCCAGCAGCCCCATCCGGGGCTACAATGAGCAGTTCTTC
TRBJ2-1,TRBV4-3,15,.,CASSQGRSSYNEQFF,TGCGCCAGCAGCCAGGGCCGTAGCTCCTACAATGAGCAGTTCTTC
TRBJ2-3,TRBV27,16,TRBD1,CASSWTGGIIADTQYF,TGTGCCAGCAGCTGGACAGGGGGCATTATTGCAGATACGCAGTATTTT
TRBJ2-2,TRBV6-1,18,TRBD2,CASSEALWTSGNTGELFF,TGTGCCAGCAGTGAAGCCCTCTGGACTAGCGGGAACACCGGGGAGCTGTTTTTT